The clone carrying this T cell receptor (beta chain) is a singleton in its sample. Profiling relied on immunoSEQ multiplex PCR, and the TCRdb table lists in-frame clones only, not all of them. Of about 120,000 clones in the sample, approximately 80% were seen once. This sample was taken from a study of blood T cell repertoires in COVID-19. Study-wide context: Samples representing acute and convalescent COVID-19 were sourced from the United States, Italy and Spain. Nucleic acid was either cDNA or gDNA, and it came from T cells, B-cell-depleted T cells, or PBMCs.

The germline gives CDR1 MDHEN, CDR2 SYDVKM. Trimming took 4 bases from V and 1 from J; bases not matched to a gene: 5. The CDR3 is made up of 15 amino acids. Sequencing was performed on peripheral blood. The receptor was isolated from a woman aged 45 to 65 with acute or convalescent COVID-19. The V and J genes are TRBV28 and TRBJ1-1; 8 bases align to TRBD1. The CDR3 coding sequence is TGTGCCAGCAGTTCCGAGACAGGGGCGAACACTGAAGCTTTCTTT. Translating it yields CASSSETGANTEAFF. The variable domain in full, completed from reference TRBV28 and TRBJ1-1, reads DVKVTQSSRYLVKRTGEKVFLECVQDMDHENMFWYRQDPGLGLRLIYFSYDVKMKEKGDIPEGYSVSREKKERFSLILESASTNQTSMYLCASSSETGANTEAFFGQGTRLTVV.